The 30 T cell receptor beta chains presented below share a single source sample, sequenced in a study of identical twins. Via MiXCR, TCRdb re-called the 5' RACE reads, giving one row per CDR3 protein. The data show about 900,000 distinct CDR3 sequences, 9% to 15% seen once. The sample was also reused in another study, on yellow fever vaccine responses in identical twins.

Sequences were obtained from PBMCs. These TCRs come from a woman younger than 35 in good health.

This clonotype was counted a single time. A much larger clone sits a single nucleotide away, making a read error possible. The CDR3 region has the DNA TGTGCCGGCAGAACGCGCCAGGCCGATGAGCAGTTCTTC. The encoded protein is CAGRTRQADEQFF. The chain uses TRBV12-3 or TRBV12-4 and TRBJ2-1; D remains ambiguous. This CDR3 has 13 residues.

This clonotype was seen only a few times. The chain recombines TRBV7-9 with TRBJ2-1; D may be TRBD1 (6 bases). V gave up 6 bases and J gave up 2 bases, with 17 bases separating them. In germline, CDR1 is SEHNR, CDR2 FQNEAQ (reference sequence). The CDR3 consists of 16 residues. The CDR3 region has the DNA TGTGCCAGCAGTTCCACAGGGTTACGTCCCTACAATGAGCAGTTCTTC. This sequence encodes CASSSTGLRPYNEQFF.

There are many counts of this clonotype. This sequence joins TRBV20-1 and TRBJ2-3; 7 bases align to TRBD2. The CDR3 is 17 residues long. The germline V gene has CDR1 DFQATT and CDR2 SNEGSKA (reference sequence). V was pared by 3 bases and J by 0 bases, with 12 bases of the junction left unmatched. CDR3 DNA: TGCAGTGCTAGGCCCCGTGGGGCGGGGGTAAGCACAGATACGCAGTATTTT. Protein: CSARPRGAGVSTDTQYF.

CDR3 bases: TGTGCCAGCAGTTTGGGCAGGGGGATCTTGAGTAAAAATGAAAAACTGTTTTTT. This sequence encodes CASSLGRGILSKNEKLFF. The rearrangement links TRBV28 to TRBJ1-4; 7 nucleotides line up with TRBD1. The CDR3 sequence is 18 residues long. The V segment lost 3 bases and the J segment 5 bases; nucleotides outside the gene matches: 15. Germline loops: CDR1 MDHEN, CDR2 SYDVKM.

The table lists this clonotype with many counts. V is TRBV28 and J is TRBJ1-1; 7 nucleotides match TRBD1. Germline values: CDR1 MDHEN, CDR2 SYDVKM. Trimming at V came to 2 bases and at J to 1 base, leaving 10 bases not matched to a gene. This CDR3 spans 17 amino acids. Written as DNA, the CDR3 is TGTGCCAGCAGTTTAACAGGGGCCTACAAATCGAACACTGAAGCTTTCTTT. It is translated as CASSLTGAYKSNTEAFF.

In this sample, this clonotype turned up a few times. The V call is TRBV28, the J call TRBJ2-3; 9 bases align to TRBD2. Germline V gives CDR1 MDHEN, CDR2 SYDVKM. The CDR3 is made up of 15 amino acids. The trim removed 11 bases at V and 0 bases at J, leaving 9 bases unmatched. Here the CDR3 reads CAARAGGPSTDTQYF. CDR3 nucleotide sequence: TGTGCCGCCAGGGCGGGAGGGCCGAGCACAGATACGCAGTATTTT.

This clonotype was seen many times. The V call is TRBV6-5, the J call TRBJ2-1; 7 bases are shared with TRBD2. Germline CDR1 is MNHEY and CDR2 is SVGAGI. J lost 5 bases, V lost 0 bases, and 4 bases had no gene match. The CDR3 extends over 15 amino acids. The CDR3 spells CASSYSMRGNNEQFF. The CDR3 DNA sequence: TGTGCCAGCAGTTACTCGATGCGGGGGAACAATGAGCAGTTCTTC.

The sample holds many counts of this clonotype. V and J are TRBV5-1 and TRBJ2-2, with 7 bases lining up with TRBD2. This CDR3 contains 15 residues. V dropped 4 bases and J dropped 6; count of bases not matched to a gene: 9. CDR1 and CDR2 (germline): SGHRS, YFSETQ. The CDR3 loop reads CASSPGGREAGELFF. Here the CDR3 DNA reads TGCGCCAGCAGCCCCGGAGGACGGGAGGCCGGGGAGCTGTTTTTT.

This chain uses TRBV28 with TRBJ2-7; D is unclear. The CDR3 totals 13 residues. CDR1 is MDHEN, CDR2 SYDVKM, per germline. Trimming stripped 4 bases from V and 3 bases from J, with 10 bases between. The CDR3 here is CASSSSTHYEQYF. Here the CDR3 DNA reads TGTGCCAGCAGTTCCTCCACCCACTACGAGCAGTACTTC.

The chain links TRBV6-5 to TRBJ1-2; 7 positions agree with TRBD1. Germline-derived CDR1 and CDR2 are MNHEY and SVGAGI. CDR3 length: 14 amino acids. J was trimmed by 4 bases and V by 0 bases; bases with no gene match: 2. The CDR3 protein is CASSYSQGVYGYTF. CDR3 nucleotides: TGTGCCAGCAGTTACTCTCAGGGGGTCTATGGCTACACCTTC.

The CDR3: CASTSGIAVAYEQYF. CDR3 nucleotide sequence: TGTGCCAGCACGTCTGGAATAGCCGTAGCCTACGAGCAGTACTTC. The rearrangement joins TRBV5-5 to TRBJ2-7, with D hard to call. Germline lookup yields CDR1 SGHKS and CDR2 YYEKEE (reference sequence). V gave up 6 bases and J gave up 2 bases, with 18 bases separating them. This CDR3 has 15 residues.

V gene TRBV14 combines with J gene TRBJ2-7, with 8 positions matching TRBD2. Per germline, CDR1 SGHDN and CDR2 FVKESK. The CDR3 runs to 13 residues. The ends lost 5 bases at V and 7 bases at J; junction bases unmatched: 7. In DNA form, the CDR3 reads TGTGCCAGCAGCGGACTAGCTGTGGGGGAGCAGTACTTC. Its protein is CASSGLAVGEQYF.

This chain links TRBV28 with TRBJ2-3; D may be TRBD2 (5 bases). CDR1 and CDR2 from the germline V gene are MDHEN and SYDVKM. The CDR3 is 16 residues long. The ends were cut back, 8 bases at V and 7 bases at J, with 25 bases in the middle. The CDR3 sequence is CASPHPPAGTHHTQYF. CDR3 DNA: TGTGCCAGCCCTCACCCACCGGCGGGTACTCATCATACGCAGTATTTT.

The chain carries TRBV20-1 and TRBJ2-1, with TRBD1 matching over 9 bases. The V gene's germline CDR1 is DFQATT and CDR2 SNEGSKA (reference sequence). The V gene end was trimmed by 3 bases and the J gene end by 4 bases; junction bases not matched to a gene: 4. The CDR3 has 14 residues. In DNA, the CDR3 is TGCAGTGCTAGGCAGGACAGGGGATACAATGAGCAGTTCTTC. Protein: CSARQDRGYNEQFF.

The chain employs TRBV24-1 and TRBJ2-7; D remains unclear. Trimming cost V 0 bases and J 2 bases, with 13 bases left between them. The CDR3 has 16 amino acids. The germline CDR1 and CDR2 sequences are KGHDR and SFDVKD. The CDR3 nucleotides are TGTGCCACCAGTGATTTGGCTCCAAGAGAGCCCTACGAGCAGTACGTC. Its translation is CATSDLAPREPYEQYV.

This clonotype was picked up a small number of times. CDR3: CASSPSGSWYEQYF. For the CDR3, the DNA is TGTGCCAGCAGCCCAAGCGGGAGTTGGTACGAGCAGTACTTC. This chain links TRBV11-3 with TRBJ2-7; TRBD2 aligns across 8 bases. Trimming took 5 bases from V and 4 from J; bases not matched to a gene: 7. The CDR3 runs 14 residues. Germline V CDR1 and CDR2: SGHNT, YENEEA. The full variable domain, its missing parts supplied by reference TRBV11-3 and TRBJ2-7, is EAGVVQSPRYKIIEKKQPVAFWCNPISGHNTLYWYLQNLGQGPELLIRYENEEAVDDSQLPKDRFSAERLKGVDSTLKIQPAELGDSAVYLCASSPSGSWYEQYFGPGTRLTVT.

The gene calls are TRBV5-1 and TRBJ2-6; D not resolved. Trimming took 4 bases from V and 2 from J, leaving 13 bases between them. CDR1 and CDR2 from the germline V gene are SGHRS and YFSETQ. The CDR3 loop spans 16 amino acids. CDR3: CASSPRQPTGANVLTF. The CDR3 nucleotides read TGCGCCAGCAGCCCCAGACAACCCACTGGGGCCAACGTCCTGACTTTC. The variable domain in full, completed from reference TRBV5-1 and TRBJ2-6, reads KAGVTQTPRYLIKTRGQQVTLSCSPISGHRSVSWYQQTPGQGLQFLFEYFSETQRNKGNFPGRFSGRQFSNSRSEMNVSTLELGDSALYLCASSPRQPTGANVLTFGAGSRLTVL.

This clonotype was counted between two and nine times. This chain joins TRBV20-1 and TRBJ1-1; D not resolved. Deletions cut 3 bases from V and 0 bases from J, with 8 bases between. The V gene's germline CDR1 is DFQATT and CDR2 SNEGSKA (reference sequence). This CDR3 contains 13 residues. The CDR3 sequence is CSARTVLNTEAFF. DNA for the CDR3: TGCAGTGCTAGGACGGTTTTGAACACTGAAGCTTTCTTT.

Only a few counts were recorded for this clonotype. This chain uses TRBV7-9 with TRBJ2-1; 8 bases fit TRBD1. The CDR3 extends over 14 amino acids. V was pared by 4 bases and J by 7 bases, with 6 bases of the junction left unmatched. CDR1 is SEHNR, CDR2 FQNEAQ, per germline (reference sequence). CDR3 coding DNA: TGTGCCAGCAGCTCTCGGACAGGGAGTAATGAGCAGTTCTTC. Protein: CASSSRTGSNEQFF.

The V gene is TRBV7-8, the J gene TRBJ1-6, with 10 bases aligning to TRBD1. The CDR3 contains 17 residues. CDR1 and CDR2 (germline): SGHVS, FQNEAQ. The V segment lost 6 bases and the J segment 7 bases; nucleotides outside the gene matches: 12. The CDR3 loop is CASSLQRPGQGNSPLHF. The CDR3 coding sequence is TGTGCCAGCAGTCTCCAACGCCCGGGACAGGGGAATTCACCCCTCCACTTT.

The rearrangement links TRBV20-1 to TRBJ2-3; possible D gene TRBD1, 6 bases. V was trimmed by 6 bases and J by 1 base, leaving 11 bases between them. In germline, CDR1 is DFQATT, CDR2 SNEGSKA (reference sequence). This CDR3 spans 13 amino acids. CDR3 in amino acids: CSASGVGTDTQYF. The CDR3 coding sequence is TGCAGTGCATCAGGGGTTGGCACAGATACGCAGTATTTT.

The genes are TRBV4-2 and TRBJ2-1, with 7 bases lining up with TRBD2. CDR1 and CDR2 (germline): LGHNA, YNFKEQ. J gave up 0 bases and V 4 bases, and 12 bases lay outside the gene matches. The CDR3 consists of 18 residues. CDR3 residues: CASSPSGALRSSYNEQFF. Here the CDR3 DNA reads TGTGCCAGCAGCCCAAGCGGGGCCCTTCGTAGCTCCTACAATGAGCAGTTCTTC.

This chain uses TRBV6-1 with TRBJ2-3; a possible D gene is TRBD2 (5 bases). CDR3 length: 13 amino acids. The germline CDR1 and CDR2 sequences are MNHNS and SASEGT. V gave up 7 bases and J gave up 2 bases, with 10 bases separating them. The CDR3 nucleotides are TGTGCCAGCAAGGACGGGAACACAGATACGCAGTATTTT. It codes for CASKDGNTDTQYF.

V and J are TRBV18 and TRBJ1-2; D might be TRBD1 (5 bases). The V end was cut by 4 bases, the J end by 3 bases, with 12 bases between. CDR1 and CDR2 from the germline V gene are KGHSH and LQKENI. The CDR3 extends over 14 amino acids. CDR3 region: CASSRDLGDYGYTF. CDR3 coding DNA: TGTGCCAGCTCACGGGACCTCGGGGACTATGGCTACACCTTC.

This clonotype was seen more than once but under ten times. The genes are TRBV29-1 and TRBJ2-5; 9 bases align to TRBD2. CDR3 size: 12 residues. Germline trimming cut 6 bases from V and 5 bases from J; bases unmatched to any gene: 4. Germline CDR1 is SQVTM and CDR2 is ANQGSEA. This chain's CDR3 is CSVAGGAETQYF. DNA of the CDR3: TGCAGCGTGGCGGGGGGGGCGGAGACCCAGTACTTC.

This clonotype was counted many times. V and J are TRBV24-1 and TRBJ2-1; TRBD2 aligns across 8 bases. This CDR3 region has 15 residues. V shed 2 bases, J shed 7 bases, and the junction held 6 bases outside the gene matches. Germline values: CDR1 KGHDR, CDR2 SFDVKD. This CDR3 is CATSDYGTSRNEQFF. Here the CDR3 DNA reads TGTGCCACCAGTGATTACGGGACTAGTCGTAATGAGCAGTTCTTC.

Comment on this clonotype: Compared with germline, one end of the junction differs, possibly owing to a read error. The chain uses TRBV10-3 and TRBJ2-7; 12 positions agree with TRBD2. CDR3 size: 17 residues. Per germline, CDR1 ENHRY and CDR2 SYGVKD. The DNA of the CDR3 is TGTGCCATCAGTAGGGGGCTAGCGGGAGGGCCCTCCCACGAGCAGTACTTC. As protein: CAISRGLAGGPSHEQYF.

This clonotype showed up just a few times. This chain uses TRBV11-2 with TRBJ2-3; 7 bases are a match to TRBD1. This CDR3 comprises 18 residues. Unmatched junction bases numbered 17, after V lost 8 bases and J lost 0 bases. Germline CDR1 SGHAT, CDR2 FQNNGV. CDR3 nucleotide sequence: TGTGCCAGCGGACCCCCGGGACAGTCTAGTAAGAGCACAGATACGCAGTATTTT. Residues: CASGPPGQSSKSTDTQYF. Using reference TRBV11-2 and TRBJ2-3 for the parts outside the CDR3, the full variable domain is EAGVAQSPRYKIIEKRQSVAFWCNPISGHATLYWYQQILGQGPKLLIQFQNNGVVDDSQLPKDRFSAERLKGVDSTLKIQPAKLEDSAVYLCASGPPGQSSKSTDTQYFGPGTRLTVL.

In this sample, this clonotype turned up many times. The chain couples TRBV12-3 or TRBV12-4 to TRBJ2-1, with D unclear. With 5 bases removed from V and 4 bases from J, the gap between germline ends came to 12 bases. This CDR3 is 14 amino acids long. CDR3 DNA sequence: TGTGCCAGCAGTCCCTCCCTGGGGTACAATGAGCAGTTCTTC. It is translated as CASSPSLGYNEQFF.

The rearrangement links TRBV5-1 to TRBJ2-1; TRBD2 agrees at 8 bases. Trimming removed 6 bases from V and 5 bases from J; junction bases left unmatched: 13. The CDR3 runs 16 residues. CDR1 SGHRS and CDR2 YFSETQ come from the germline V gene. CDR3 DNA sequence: TGCGCCAGCATCAAAGGGGTTAGCGGGATTAACAATGAGCAGTTCTTC. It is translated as CASIKGVSGINNEQFF.